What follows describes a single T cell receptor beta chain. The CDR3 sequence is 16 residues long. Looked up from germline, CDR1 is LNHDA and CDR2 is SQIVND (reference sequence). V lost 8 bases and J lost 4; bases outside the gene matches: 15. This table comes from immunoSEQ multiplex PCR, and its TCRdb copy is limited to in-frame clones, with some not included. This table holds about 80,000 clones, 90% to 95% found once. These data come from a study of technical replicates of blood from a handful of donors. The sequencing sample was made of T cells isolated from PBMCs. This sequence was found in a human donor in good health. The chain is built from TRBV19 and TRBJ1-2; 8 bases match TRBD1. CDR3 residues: CASRTGGKSFGYGYTF. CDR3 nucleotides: TGTGCCAGTCGAACAGGGGGAAAGAGTTTTGGCTATGGCTACACCTTC.